This T cell receptor beta chain was observed in a study of blood T cell repertoires in COVID-19. Clones were read by immunoSEQ multiplex PCR, and TCRdb kept only the in-frame ones, dropping some. The data contain approximately 380,000 clones, more than 75% of them singletons. V trimming: 7 bases; J trimming: 2 bases; junction bases outside the gene matches: 8. The V gene's germline CDR1 is MNHEY and CDR2 SMNVEV (reference sequence). This CDR3 has 15 amino acids. Input material: PBMCs or T cells enriched from blood (not recorded which). The rearrangement uses TRBV27 and TRBJ2-5; 9 positions agree with TRBD2. This clonotype was obtained from a woman aged 18-29 years who had recovered from COVID-19. CDR3 sequence (DNA): TGTGCCAGCAATCCTAGCGGGGTCCCGCAAGAGACCCAGTACTTC. Its protein is CASNPSGVPQETQYF.